Each of the 21 T cell receptor beta chains below was sequenced from the same sample in a study of cytomegalovirus exposure and HLA in healthy donors. Researchers ran the PCR with 60 Vbeta and 13 Jbeta primers. Profiling relied on immunoSEQ multiplex PCR, and the TCRdb table lists in-frame clones only, not all of them. There are 250,000 to 350,000 clones in the sample; about 75% occur only once, and 2% to 2.5% lies in the top ten. Sequenced sample: PBMCs. These receptors originate from a female donor in good health and CMV-seronegative.

V and J are TRBV28 and TRBJ1-2, with 9 bases lining up with TRBD1. V was clipped by 6 bases and J by 4 bases; unmatched bases: 9. The CDR3 length is 15 residues. From germline, CDR1 is MDHEN and CDR2 SYDVKM. CDR3 in DNA: TGTGCCAGCAGCAAACAGGGGGCGAATCCCTATGGCTACACCTTC. Protein product: CASSKQGANPYGYTF.

This clone was seen a handful of times. The rearrangement uses TRBV6-1 and TRBJ1-2; D is unresolved. Germline V gives CDR1 MNHNS, CDR2 SASEGT. The length of the CDR3 is 15 residues. Deletions cut 2 bases from V and 0 bases from J, with 10 bases between. CDR3 region: CASSEMVRTNYGYTF. Here the CDR3 DNA reads TGTGCCAGCAGTGAAATGGTGAGGACTAACTATGGCTACACCTTC.

Points on this clone: An end of the junction differs from the germline gene, which may be a read error. J is TRBJ1-2 and V is TRBV7-9; 10 nucleotides match TRBD1. This CDR3 spans 16 amino acids. In germline, CDR1 is SEHNR, CDR2 FQNEAQ (reference sequence). CDR3 sequence reads: CSSSLETGGIKRGYTF. DNA for the CDR3: TGTTCCAGCAGCTTGGAGACAGGGGGCATTAAGAGGGGCTACACCTTC.

This chain joins TRBV4-1 and TRBJ2-2; a possible D gene is TRBD2 (5 bases). This CDR3 spans 14 amino acids. The germline V gene has CDR1 MGHRA and CDR2 YSYEKL. The V gene lost 3 bases and the J gene lost 5 bases, with 10 bases spanning the gap. CDR3 DNA sequence: TGCGCCAGCAGCCATTCCGGCGGGACCGGGGAGCTGTTTTTT. It specifies CASSHSGGTGELFF.

V gene TRBV15 combines with J gene TRBJ2-3; no definite D call. V was cut by 5 bases and J by 5 bases, with 14 bases left in between. Per germline, CDR1 LNHNV and CDR2 YYDKDF (reference sequence). There are 14 residues in the CDR3. This chain's CDR3 is CATSPRSYKDTQYF. The DNA of the CDR3 is TGTGCCACCAGCCCCCGGTCTTATAAAGATACGCAGTATTTT.

The chain joins TRBV12-5 to TRBJ2-3; 7 bases fit TRBD1. The V segment lost 6 bases and the J segment 0 bases; nucleotides outside the gene matches: 12. Germline CDR1 is LGHNT and CDR2 is FRNRAP. There are 17 residues in the CDR3. The CDR3 reads CASGTGIGGPSTDTQYF. The CDR3 DNA reads TGTGCTAGTGGCACCGGGATAGGGGGCCCAAGCACAGATACGCAGTATTTT.

The V gene is TRBV18, the J gene TRBJ2-7; TRBD2 is a possible D gene (6 bases). Germline V gene lookup returns CDR1 KGHSH and CDR2 LQKENI. Trimming removed 2 bases from V and 3 bases from J, with 14 bases in between. The CDR3 covers 15 residues. The CDR3 region is CASSPLLGGLYEQYF. In nucleotides, the CDR3 is TGTGCCAGCTCACCATTGCTCGGGGGACTCTACGAGCAGTACTTC.

This clone was counted a few times. This chain joins TRBV15 and TRBJ1-4; 11 positions match TRBD1. Trimming took 1 base from V and 8 from J; bases not matched to a gene: 3. The germline V gene encodes CDR1 LNHNV and CDR2 YYDKDF (reference sequence). The CDR3 length is 15 residues. This CDR3 is CATSRGGQGEEKLFF. As DNA, the CDR3 is TGTGCCACCAGCAGAGGGGGACAGGGGGAGGAAAAACTGTTTTTT.

The chain has TRBV4-2 and TRBJ1-3, with 8 bases aligning to TRBD1. The V segment lost 1 base and the J segment 7 bases; nucleotides outside the gene matches: 3. This CDR3 region has 14 residues. The V gene's germline CDR1 is LGHNA and CDR2 YNFKEQ. The CDR3 spells CASSQGTGSNTIYF. DNA of the CDR3: TGTGCCAGCAGCCAAGGGACAGGGAGTAACACCATATATTTT.

The J gene is TRBJ2-2, the V gene TRBV6-6, with D perhaps matching TRBD1 (6 bases). Germline loops: CDR1 MNHNY, CDR2 SVGAGI (reference sequence). This CDR3 is built from 14 residues. The V and J ends lost 5 bases and 4 bases respectively, with 11 bases between them. CDR3 loop: CASSPRQVTGELFF. CDR3 nucleotide sequence: TGTGCCAGCAGTCCTCGACAGGTCACCGGGGAGCTGTTTTTT.

This chain joins TRBV11-1 and TRBJ2-3, with a possible D match to TRBD2 (6 bases). There are 16 residues in the CDR3. The V and J ends lost 1 base and 3 bases respectively, with 14 bases between them. Germline V gene data show CDR1 as SGHAT and CDR2 as FQDESV (reference sequence). This CDR3 reads CASSLGGGGATDTQYF. The CDR3 DNA follows: TGTGCCAGCAGCTTAGGTGGGGGAGGCGCGACAGATACGCAGTATTTT.

The chain carries TRBV7-9 and TRBJ2-1; D is perhaps TRBD2 (7 bases). Germline lookup yields CDR1 SEHNR and CDR2 FQNEAQ (reference sequence). The CDR3 has 16 amino acids. V dropped 10 bases and J dropped 0 bases, with 19 bases sitting between them. In nucleotides, the CDR3 is TGTGCCACCCAACCCGGGGGGCCCAGCTCCTACAATGAGCAGTTCTTC. Its translation: CATQPGGPSSYNEQFF.

The chain employs TRBV19 and TRBJ2-7, with 12 nucleotides matching TRBD1. The CDR3 has 16 amino acids. The V gene's germline CDR1 is LNHDA and CDR2 SQIVND (reference sequence). The junction had 9 bases not matched to a gene; V was cut back by 3 bases and J by 6 bases. The CDR3 loop reads CASSIDTGTGGFEQYF. In nucleotides, the CDR3 is TGTGCCAGTAGTATCGATACCGGGACAGGGGGCTTCGAGCAGTACTTC.

This clone showed up just a few times. V usage is TRBV7-2 and J usage is TRBJ1-1; D remains ambiguous. The length of the CDR3 is 14 residues. Germline assignment: CDR1 SGHTA and CDR2 FQGNSA. With 0 bases removed from V and 0 bases from J, the gap between germline ends came to 5 bases. The CDR3 loop is CASSLARLNTEAFF. CDR3 in DNA: TGTGCCAGCAGCTTAGCCAGGCTGAACACTGAAGCTTTCTTT.

The rearrangement uses TRBV27 and TRBJ1-2; D not resolved. Trimming pared 5 bases from V and 7 bases from J, leaving 17 bases between. The V gene's germline CDR1 is MNHEY and CDR2 SMNVEV (reference sequence). This CDR3 spans 14 amino acids. CDR3 sequence reads: CASSTSRSPSGYTF. CDR3 nucleotides: TGTGCCAGCAGTACCTCCAGGTCCCCGAGTGGCTACACCTTC.

CDR3 sequence: CASSELVGIRVNTEAFF. The CDR3, as DNA: TGTGCCAGCAGTGAATTGGTCGGGATACGAGTGAACACTGAAGCTTTCTTT. The gene calls are TRBV2 and TRBJ1-1, with no clear D. Between the trimmed V and J ends, which lost 2 bases and 0 bases, there was a span of 16 bases. Germline V lookup: CDR1 SNHLY, CDR2 FYNNEI. CDR3 length equals 17 residues.

The chain couples TRBV27 to TRBJ1-1; a possible D gene is TRBD1 (5 bases). The germline gives CDR1 MNHEY, CDR2 SMNVEV (reference sequence). Trimming took 5 bases from V and 3 from J, leaving 16 bases between them. This CDR3 spans 15 amino acids. The CDR3 reads CASSLLRTRDTEAFF. The CDR3 coding sequence is TGTGCCAGCAGTCTCCTCCGTACCAGGGACACTGAAGCTTTCTTT.

The rearrangement joins TRBV7-9 to TRBJ2-7, with TRBD1 identical over 7 bases. The J segment lost 5 bases and the V segment lost 5 bases, leaving 9 bases of the junction unmatched. Per germline, CDR1 SEHNR and CDR2 FQNEAQ (reference sequence). This CDR3 contains 14 residues. The CDR3 loop is CASSHPGTVHEQYF. Written as DNA, the CDR3 is TGTGCCAGCAGCCACCCTGGGACAGTCCACGAGCAGTACTTC.

The sample holds a few counts of this clone. The chain combines TRBV27 with TRBJ1-5, with TRBD1 matching over 9 bases. The germline V gene has CDR1 MNHEY and CDR2 SMNVEV (reference sequence). The CDR3 extends over 14 amino acids. The V segment lost 5 bases and the J segment 5 bases; nucleotides outside the gene matches: 4. The CDR3 spells CASSGGTGYQPQHF. The CDR3 coding sequence is TGTGCCAGCAGTGGCGGGACAGGGTATCAGCCCCAGCATTTT.

V usage is TRBV6-5 and J usage is TRBJ2-1; 8 nucleotides align to TRBD2. There are 13 residues in the CDR3. Germline CDR1 reads MNHEY; CDR2 reads SVGAGI. The trim removed 5 bases at V and 9 bases at J, leaving 6 bases unmatched. The DNA for the CDR3 is TGTGCCAGCAGTCCCCGAGCGGGAGCTGAGCAGTTCTTC. It encodes CASSPRAGAEQFF.

In this sample, this clone turned up a few times. V is TRBV5-1 and J is TRBJ2-3; tentative D call: TRBD2 (5 bases). CDR1 is SGHRS and CDR2 is YFSETQ in the germline V gene. V lost 0 bases to trimming and J lost 5 bases, with 10 bases between them. The CDR3 consists of 14 residues. The CDR3 DNA sequence: TGCGCCAGCAGCTTGGGCCGGGGTGGAGATACGCAGTATTTT. It codes for CASSLGRGGDTQYF.